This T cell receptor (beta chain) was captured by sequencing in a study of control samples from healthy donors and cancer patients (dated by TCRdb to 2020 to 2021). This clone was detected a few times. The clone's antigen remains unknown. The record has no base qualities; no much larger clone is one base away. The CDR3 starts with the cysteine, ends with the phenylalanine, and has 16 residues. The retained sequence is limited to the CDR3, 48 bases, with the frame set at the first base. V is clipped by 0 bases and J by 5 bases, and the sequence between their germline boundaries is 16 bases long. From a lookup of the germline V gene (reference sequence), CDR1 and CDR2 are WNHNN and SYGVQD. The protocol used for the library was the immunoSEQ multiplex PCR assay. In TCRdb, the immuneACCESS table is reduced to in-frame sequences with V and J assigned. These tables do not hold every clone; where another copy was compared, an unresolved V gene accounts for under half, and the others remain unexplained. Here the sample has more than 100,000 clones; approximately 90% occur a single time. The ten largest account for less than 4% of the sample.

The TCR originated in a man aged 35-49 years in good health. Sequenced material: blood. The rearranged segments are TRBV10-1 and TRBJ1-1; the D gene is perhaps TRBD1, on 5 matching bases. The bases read TGCGCCAGCAGTGAGTCGCGAGGGGCCCTGAGGACTGAAGCTTTCTTT. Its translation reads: CASSESRGALRTEAFF.